Shown below are 6 T cell receptor beta chains from a single sample sequenced in a study of blood T cell repertoires in COVID-19. Assay: immunoSEQ multiplex PCR; the TCRdb copy retains only in-frame clones and omits some. This table has about 170,000 clones, around nine tenths appearing once. The source material was peripheral blood. These receptors all come from a woman aged 80 or older with COVID-19, enrolled during active disease.

This clone showed up just a few times. The genes are TRBV7-2 and TRBJ2-2; 12 bases match TRBD1. V was pared by 5 bases and J by 6 bases, with 1 base of the junction left unmatched. From germline, CDR1 is SGHTA and CDR2 FQGNSA. This CDR3 is built from 14 residues. CDR3 in amino acids: CASSRDRGPGELFF. The DNA for the CDR3 is TGTGCCAGCAGCCGGGACAGGGGGCCCGGGGAGCTGTTTTTT.

The gene calls are TRBV4-2 and TRBJ2-3; 13 bases match TRBD2. The CDR3 totals 17 residues. Losses at the gene ends were 0 bases for V and 3 bases for J; bases not matched to a gene: 3. Germline V gene sequence: CDR1 LGHNA, CDR2 YNFKEQ. The CDR3 nucleotides read TGTGCCAGCAGCCAAGAGAGGACTAGCGGGAGTACAGATACGCAGTATTTT. This encodes CASSQERTSGSTDTQYF.

J is TRBJ1-3 and V is TRBV10-3; perhaps TRBD1 as D (6 bases). The length of the CDR3 is 15 residues. Germline lookup yields CDR1 ENHRY and CDR2 SYGVKD. Trimming stripped 3 bases from V and 3 bases from J, with 12 bases between. This CDR3 reads CAISERGARGNTIYF. CDR3 nucleotides: TGTGCCATCAGTGAACGGGGGGCTCGTGGAAACACCATATATTTT.

This rearrangement joins TRBV15 to TRBJ2-5; 7 bases fit TRBD1. There are 13 residues in the CDR3. V lost 6 bases and J lost 2; bases outside the gene matches: 3. CDR1 LNHNV and CDR2 YYDKDF come from the germline V gene (reference sequence). CDR3 loop: CATSRDSQETQYF. DNA of the CDR3: TGTGCCACCAGTCGGGACAGTCAAGAGACCCAGTACTTC.

The J gene is TRBJ1-3, the V gene TRBV5-1; TRBD1 is a possible D gene (6 bases). With 4 bases removed from V and 0 bases from J, the gap between germline ends came to 17 bases. CDR1 and CDR2 from the germline V gene are SGHRS and YFSETQ. The CDR3 covers 17 residues. The CDR3 region has the DNA TGCGCCAGCAGCAGCAAAACAGGGCACTCCTCTGGAAACACCATATATTTT. It yields the protein CASSSKTGHSSGNTIYF.

The CDR3 DNA follows: TGTGCCAGCACTCATCGGGGTACGGCTCAGCCCCAGCATTTT. Translating it yields CASTHRGTAQPQHF. The chain uses TRBV6-5 and TRBJ1-5; D not resolved. Germline lookup yields CDR1 MNHEY and CDR2 SVGAGI. This CDR3 is built from 14 residues. The V end was cut by 7 bases, the J end by 6 bases, with 16 bases between.